This T cell receptor (beta chain) stems from a study of T cell clonotyping in hematopoietic cell transplantation. Whole-study findings and limits: Recipient TCR diversity dropped after transplant; expanded clonotypes rose from day 30 to 180. Without cell sorting, CD4 versus CD8 contributions remain unresolved.

About this clone itself: Its antigen is not known.

This CDR3 region has 13 residues. The germline gives CDR1 MGHDK, CDR2 SYGVNS. Trimming stripped 1 base from V and 8 bases from J, with 11 bases between. Profiling relied on immunoSEQ multiplex PCR, and the TCRdb table lists in-frame clones only, not all of them. The repertoire consists of approximately 17,000 clones, with approximately 61% occurring once and the leading ten covering 12%. Recipients were bled about 28 days pretransplant and at posttransplant days 30, 100, 180. Sequenced here: PBMCs, sampled 30 days after allogeneic stem cell transplant. This sequence was found in a male patient aged 50 to 59 who had an allogeneic stem cell transplant from an unrelated donor, so T cells may come from the graft donor. Some clones in this sample may be carry-over from other donors' samples. This chain links TRBV25-1 with TRBJ1-2; D is uncertain. In nucleotides, the CDR3 is TGTGCCAGCAGTGAATTGTCTGGGTTCGGCTACACCTTC. Encoded protein: CASSELSGFGYTF.